This is a list of T cell receptor beta chains from one sample in a study of blood T cell repertoires in COVID-19. Assay used: immunoSEQ multiplex PCR; TCRdb lists only in-frame clones, some missing. The table includes about 74,000 clones, about 84% detected once. The specimen was peripheral blood. Receptors were obtained from a human donor in a cohort sampled during active COVID-19. Each CDR3 is given with its conserved first and last residue. Fields, in order: V gene, CDR3 protein.

TRBV11-2 CASSHAGGPGEQYF
TRBV18 CASSPQPRDRSYEQYF
TRBV7-6 CASSFSGTEGYTF
TRBV30 CAWSVWAGGRNEQYF
TRBV19 CASSIGGQSYEQYF
TRBV2 CASSARTGGAGGYTF
TRBV5-4 CASSLQGFGYEQYF
TRBV28 CASSLGVGTGTYGQPQHF
TRBV6-2/TRBV6-3 CASRRWGQTKNIQYF
TRBV5-6 CASSLDRGVRETQYF
TRBV11-1 CASSLVARGSSIQYF